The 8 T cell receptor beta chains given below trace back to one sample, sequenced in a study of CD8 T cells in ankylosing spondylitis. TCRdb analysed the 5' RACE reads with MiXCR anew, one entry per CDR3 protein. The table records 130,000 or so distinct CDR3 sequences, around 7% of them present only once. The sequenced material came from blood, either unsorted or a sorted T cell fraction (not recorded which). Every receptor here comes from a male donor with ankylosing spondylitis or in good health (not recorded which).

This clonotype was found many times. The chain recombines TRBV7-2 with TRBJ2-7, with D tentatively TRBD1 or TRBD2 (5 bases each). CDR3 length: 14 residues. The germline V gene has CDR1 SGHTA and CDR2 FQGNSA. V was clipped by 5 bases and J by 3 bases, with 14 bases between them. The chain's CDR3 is CASSASGTFYEQYF. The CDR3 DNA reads TGTGCCAGCAGCGCCTCCGGGACCTTCTACGAGCAGTACTTC.

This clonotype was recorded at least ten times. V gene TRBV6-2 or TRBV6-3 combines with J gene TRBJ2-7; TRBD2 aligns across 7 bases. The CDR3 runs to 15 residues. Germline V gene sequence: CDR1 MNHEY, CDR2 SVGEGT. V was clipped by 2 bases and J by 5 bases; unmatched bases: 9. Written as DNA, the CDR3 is TGTGCCAGCAGTTACGGGAGGGCCTTCGGTAACGAGCAGTACTTC. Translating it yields CASSYGRAFGNEQYF.

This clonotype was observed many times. The CDR3 nucleotides are TGCAGTGCTAGAGAAGAACTAGCGATACCAGGGTACGAGCAGTACTTC. Translating gives CSAREELAIPGYEQYF. This chain connects TRBV20-1 to TRBJ2-7; the match to TRBD2 covers 7 bases. There are 16 residues in the CDR3. Germline assignment: CDR1 DFQATT and CDR2 SNEGSKA (reference sequence). J lost 4 bases, V lost 0 bases, and 12 bases had no gene match.

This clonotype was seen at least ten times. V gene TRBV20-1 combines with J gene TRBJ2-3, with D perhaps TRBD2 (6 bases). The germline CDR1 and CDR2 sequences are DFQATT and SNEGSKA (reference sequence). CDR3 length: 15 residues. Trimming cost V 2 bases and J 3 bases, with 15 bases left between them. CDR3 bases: TGCAGTGCTAGAAGGAGGGTCGAAGGAACAGATACGCAGTATTTT. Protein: CSARRRVEGTDTQYF.

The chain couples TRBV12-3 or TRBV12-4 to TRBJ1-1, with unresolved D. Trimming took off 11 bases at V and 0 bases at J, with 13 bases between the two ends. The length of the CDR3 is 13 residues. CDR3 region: CADTRAMNTEAFF. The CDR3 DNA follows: TGTGCCGACACCCGAGCAATGAACACTGAAGCTTTCTTT.

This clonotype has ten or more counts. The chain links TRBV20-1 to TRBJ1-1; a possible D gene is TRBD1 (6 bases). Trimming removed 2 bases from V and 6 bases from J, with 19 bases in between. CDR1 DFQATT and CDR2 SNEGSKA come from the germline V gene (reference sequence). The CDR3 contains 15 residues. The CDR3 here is CSARPPGGGASEAFF. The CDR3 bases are TGCAGTGCTAGACCCCCGGGGGGGGGCGCCTCTGAAGCTTTCTTT.

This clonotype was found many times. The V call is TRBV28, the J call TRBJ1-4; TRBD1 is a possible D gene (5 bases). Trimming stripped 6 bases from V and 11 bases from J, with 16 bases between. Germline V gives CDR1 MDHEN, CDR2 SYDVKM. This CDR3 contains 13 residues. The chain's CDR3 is CASSPPGTQKLFF. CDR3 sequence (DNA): TGTGCCAGCAGCCCACCGGGGACGCAGAAACTGTTTTTT.

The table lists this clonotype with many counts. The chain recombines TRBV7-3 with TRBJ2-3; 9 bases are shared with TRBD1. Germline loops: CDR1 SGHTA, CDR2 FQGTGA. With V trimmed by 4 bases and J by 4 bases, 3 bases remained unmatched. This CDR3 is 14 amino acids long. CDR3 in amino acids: CASSWGQGADTQYF. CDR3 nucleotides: TGTGCCAGCAGCTGGGGACAGGGTGCAGATACGCAGTATTTT.